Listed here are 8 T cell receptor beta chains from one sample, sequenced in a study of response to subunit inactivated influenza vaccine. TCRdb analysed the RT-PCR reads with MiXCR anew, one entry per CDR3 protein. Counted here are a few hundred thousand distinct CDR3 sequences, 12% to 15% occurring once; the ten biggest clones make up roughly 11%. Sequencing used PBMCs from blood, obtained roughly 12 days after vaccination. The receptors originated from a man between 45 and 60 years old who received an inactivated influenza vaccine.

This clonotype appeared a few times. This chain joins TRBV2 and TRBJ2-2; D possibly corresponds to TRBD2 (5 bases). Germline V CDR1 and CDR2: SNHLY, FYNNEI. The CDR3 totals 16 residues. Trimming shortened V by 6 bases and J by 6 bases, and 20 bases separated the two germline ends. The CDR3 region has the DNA TGTGCCAGCAGCCTCACACTACTAGGGTACGCCGGGGAGCTGTTTTTT. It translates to CASSLTLLGYAGELFF.

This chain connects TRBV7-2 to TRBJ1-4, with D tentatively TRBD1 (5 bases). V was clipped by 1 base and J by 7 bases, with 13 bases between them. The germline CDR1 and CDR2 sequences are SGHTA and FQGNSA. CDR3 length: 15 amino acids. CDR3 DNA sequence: TGTGCCAGCAGCTTAGACGGCATGGGGGGTGAAAAACTGTTTTTT. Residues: CASSLDGMGGEKLFF.

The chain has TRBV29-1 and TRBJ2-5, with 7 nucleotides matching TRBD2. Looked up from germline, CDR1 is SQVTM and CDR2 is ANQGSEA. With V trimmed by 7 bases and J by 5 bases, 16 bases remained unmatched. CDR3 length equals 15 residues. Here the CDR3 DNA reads TGCAGCGCTGTGGAGTTGGGAGGGGATTCGGAGACCCAGTACTTC. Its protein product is CSAVELGGDSETQYF.

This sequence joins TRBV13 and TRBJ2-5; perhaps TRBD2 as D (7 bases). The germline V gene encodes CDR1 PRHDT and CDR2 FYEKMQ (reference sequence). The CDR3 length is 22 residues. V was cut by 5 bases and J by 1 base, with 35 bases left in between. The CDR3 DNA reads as TGTGCCAGCAGCCCGCTCGGGGGGCGTTCCGGTTCTTCCGAGTTTGGCCAAGAGACCCAGTACTTC. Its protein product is CASSPLGGRSGSSEFGQETQYF.

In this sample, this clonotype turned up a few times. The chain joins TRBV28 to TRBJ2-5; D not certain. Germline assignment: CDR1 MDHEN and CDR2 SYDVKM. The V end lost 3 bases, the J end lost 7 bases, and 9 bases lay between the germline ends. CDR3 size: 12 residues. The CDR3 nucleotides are TGTGCCAGCAGTTTCCGGACGGGGACCCAGTACTTC. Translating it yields CASSFRTGTQYF.

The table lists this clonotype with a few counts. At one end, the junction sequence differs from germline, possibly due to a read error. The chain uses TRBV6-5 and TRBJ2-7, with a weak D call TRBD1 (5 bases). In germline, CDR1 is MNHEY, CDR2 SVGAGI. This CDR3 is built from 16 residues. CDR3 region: CASSYSLVRGSFEQYF. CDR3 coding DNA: TGTGCCAGCAGTTACTCTTTAGTAAGGGGATCCTTCGAGCAGTACTTC.

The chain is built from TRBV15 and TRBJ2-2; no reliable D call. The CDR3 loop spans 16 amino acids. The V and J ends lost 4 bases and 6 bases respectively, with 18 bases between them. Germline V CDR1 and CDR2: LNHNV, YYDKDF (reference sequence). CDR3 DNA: TGTGCCACCAGCAAAGAACGGAGTTACGTGTCCGGGGAGCTGTTTTTT. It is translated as CATSKERSYVSGELFF.

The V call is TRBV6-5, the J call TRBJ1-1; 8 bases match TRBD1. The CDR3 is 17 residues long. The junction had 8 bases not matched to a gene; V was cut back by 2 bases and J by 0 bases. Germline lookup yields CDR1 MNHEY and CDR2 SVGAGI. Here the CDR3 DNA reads TGTGCCAGCAGTTACCGTTTGTACAGGGGGATGAACACTGAAGCTTTCTTT. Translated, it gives CASSYRLYRGMNTEAFF.